A single sample is the source of the 4 T cell receptor beta chains below, sequenced in a study of cytomegalovirus exposure and HLA in healthy donors (dated by TCRdb to 2016 to 2017). Libraries were made using the immunoSEQ multiplex PCR assay. For the multiplex PCR, a mixture combining 60 forward primers for TCR Vbeta segments and 13 reverse primers for TCR Jbeta segments was used. TCRdb took over this immuneACCESS table, retaining in-frame rearrangements with V and J assigned. Such tables are incomplete; in checked studies, under half of the missing clones stem from an unresolved V gene, and the remainder is unexplained. Recorded for this sample are some 150,000 clones; less than 80% of them occurred a single time. In total, the top ten clones hold around 0.71% of the sample. Material for sequencing was PBMCs. These receptors originate from a female donor in good health and CMV-seronegative.

The CDR3 here is CASSLAGGPLSGELFF. CDR3 DNA sequence: TGTGCCAGCAGCCTAGCGGGAGGGCCGTTGTCCGGGGAGCTGTTTTTT. The chain is built from TRBV2 and TRBJ2-2; 12 bases match TRBD2. Germline lookup yields CDR1 SNHLY and CDR2 FYNNEI. After removal of 6 bases from V and 6 bases from J, the junction contained 8 bases not matched to a gene. The CDR3 length is 16 residues. The complete variable domain, with remaining parts taken from reference TRBV2 and TRBJ2-2, reads EPEVTQTPSHQVTQMGQEVILRCVPISNHLYFYWYRQILGQKVEFLVSFYNNEISEKSEIFDDQFSVERPDGSNFTLKIRSTKLEDSAMYFCASSLAGGPLSGELFFGEGSRLTVL.

The chain employs TRBV7-2 and TRBJ1-5; no firm D call. CDR1 and CDR2 from the germline V gene are SGHTA and FQGNSA. The ends were cut back, 6 bases at V and 3 bases at J, with 9 bases in the middle. The CDR3 is made up of 13 amino acids. The CDR3 nucleotides read TGTGCCAGCAGTCTAAGAGCCAATCAGCCCCAGCATTTT. Translating it yields CASSLRANQPQHF.

The chain combines TRBV9 with TRBJ2-7; 9 positions agree with TRBD1. The length of the CDR3 is 14 residues. The V gene end was trimmed by 5 bases and the J gene end by 4 bases; junction bases not matched to a gene: 7. CDR1 SGDLS and CDR2 YYNGEE come from the germline V gene. CDR3 sequence (DNA): TGTGCCAGCAGTCTCGGACAGGGGATTTACGAGCAGTACTTC. Amino acids: CASSLGQGIYEQYF. Using reference TRBV9 and TRBJ2-7 for the parts outside the CDR3, the full variable domain is DSGVTQTPKHLITATGQRVTLRCSPRSGDLSVYWYQQSLDQGLQFLIQYYNGEERAKGNILERFSAQQFPDLHSELNLSSLELGDSALYFCASSLGQGIYEQYFGPGTRLTVT.

The chain links TRBV29-1 to TRBJ1-2; 10 bases line up with TRBD1. With 6 bases clipped from V and 8 bases from J, the junction kept 9 bases outside the gene matches. The CDR3 is 13 residues long. The V gene's germline CDR1 is SQVTM and CDR2 ANQGSEA. The CDR3 region has the DNA TGCAGCGTATGGGACAGGGGAAACCGGGGCTACACCTTC. Translating it yields CSVWDRGNRGYTF.